The 9 T cell receptor beta chains reported below all come from one sample, sequenced in a study of regulatory T cells in long-lasting Graves disease. CDR3-region Arm-PCR and iRepertoire HTBI primers produced the TCR beta libraries. TCRdb passed the multiplex PCR reads through MiXCR, listing each CDR3 protein once. The sample has roughly 490,000 distinct CDR3 sequences; 22% are singletons. This sample's time point: persistent/refractory GD, antithyroid drugs over 5 years with positive TRAb. PBMC-derived RNA was used for the TCR library. The sequencing here drew on peripheral blood mononuclear cells (PBMCs), taken when the disease was refractory, from a patient treated with antithyroid drugs. These receptors were obtained from a female donor with Graves disease.

The genes are TRBV28 and TRBJ2-3; 9 bases map to TRBD2. The CDR3 consists of 18 residues. Germline lookup yields CDR1 MDHEN and CDR2 SYDVKM. Trimming at V came to 2 bases and at J to 10 bases, leaving 19 bases not matched to a gene. CDR3 coding DNA: TGTGCCAGCAGTTTAGGGCCCTACGTAGAGCGGGGGGAAGTCGCGCAGTATTTT. Translated: CASSLGPYVERGEVAQYF. Full variable domain (rest looked up from reference TRBV28 and TRBJ2-3): DVKVTQSSRYLVKRTGEKVFLECVQDMDHENMFWYRQDPGLGLRLIYFSYDVKMKEKGDIPEGYSVSREKKERFSLILESASTNQTSMYLCASSLGPYVERGEVAQYFGPGTRLTVL.

This clonotype was counted many times. The chain is built from TRBV28 and TRBJ1-4, with D possibly TRBD1 on 6 matching bases. The CDR3 extends over 16 amino acids. V was cut by 4 bases and J by 5 bases, with 17 bases left in between. Per germline, CDR1 MDHEN and CDR2 SYDVKM. CDR3 in DNA: TGTGCCAGCAGTTCTCCGGCGACAGGTTACAATGAAAAACTGTTTTTT. Amino acids: CASSSPATGYNEKLFF.

This clonotype was recorded at least ten times. V and J are TRBV12-3 or TRBV12-4 and TRBJ2-4; D ambiguous. The CDR3 spans 13 residues. Trimming cost V 2 bases and J 5 bases, with 7 bases left between them. CDR3 region: CASSLFRENIQYF. In nucleotides, the CDR3 is TGTGCCAGCAGTTTATTTAGGGAAAACATTCAGTACTTC.

This clonotype was counted a few times. CDR3 sequence reads: CASSLQEWNTEAFF. In nucleotides, the CDR3 is TGCGCCAGCAGCTTGCAGGAGTGGAACACTGAAGCTTTCTTT. V and J are TRBV5-1 and TRBJ1-1, with D unresolved. CDR1 and CDR2 from the germline V gene are SGHRS and YFSETQ. The CDR3 runs 14 residues. Deletions cut 1 base from V and 1 base from J, with 8 bases between.

This clonotype was seen repeatedly, ten times or more. The J gene is TRBJ2-7, the V gene TRBV28; TRBD2 aligns across 10 bases. Trimming at V came to 5 bases and at J to 4 bases, leaving 8 bases not matched to a gene. Germline V gives CDR1 MDHEN, CDR2 SYDVKM. This CDR3 contains 15 residues. The CDR3 DNA sequence: TGTGCCAGCAGTCCTGAAGGACTAGCGGATTACGAGCAGTACTTC. Its protein is CASSPEGLADYEQYF.

The V and J genes are TRBV5-1 and TRBJ2-7; 9 bases are shared with TRBD1. The CDR3 is 14 amino acids. Germline V gene data show CDR1 as SGHRS and CDR2 as YFSETQ. Unmatched junction bases numbered 8, after V lost 7 bases and J lost 3 bases. The CDR3 loop is CASGQGQGFYEQYF. CDR3 DNA sequence: TGCGCCAGCGGACAGGGACAGGGTTTCTACGAGCAGTACTTC.

Many counts were recorded for this clonotype. This rearrangement joins TRBV6-5 to TRBJ2-2; either TRBD1 or TRBD2 may fit D (5 bases each). This CDR3 comprises 17 residues. The germline gives CDR1 MNHEY, CDR2 SVGAGI. V was shortened by 2 bases and J by 1 base, with 14 bases between the two germline ends. CDR3: CASSYQWDGQNTGELFF. The CDR3 DNA follows: TGTGCCAGCAGTTACCAATGGGACGGACAGAACACCGGGGAGCTGTTTTTT.

This clonotype was detected ten times or more. The chain combines TRBV5-5 with TRBJ2-5, with 11 positions matching TRBD2. After removal of 1 base from V and 5 bases from J, the junction contained 7 bases not matched to a gene. In germline, CDR1 is SGHKS, CDR2 YYEKEE (reference sequence). The CDR3 totals 16 residues. The CDR3 nucleotides read TGTGCCAGCAGCTTGACTAGCGGGGGTGCTGGGGAGACCCAGTACTTC. It codes for CASSLTSGGAGETQYF.

This chain joins TRBV7-2 and TRBJ2-2; TRBD2 agrees at 9 bases. CDR1 and CDR2 from the germline V gene are SGHTA and FQGNSA. The CDR3 spans 13 residues. Trimming cost V 4 bases and J 9 bases; bases outside gene matches: 3. CDR3 loop: CASSSREGRELFF. The CDR3 DNA sequence: TGTGCCAGCAGCTCGCGGGAGGGGAGGGAGCTGTTTTTT.